This T cell receptor (beta chain) was recorded in a study of read filtering for tumor transcriptome and immune sequencing. Background on the study: Among patients, 17 were male and 14 female, aged about 47 to 85 (mean approximately 64). DNase treatment preceded whole-transcriptome library preparation.

From 300 to 400 ng of RNA, a library with molecular barcoded alpha/delta and beta/gamma adaptors was made. TCRdb independently ran MiXCR on the reads; one entry per CDR3 protein. Of 75,000 to 95,000 distinct CDR3 sequences listed, roughly 12% are singletons. The table lists this clonotype with many counts. This receptor was obtained from a donor at least 40 years old with multiple myeloma. The sample taken for sequencing was a population of CD138-negative cells sorted from bone marrow.

CDR3 sequence (DNA): TGCGCCAGCAGCTTGGCCAACGCAGCGCTTGGGGCCAACGTCCTGACTTTC. Translated: CASSLANAALGANVLTF. This rearrangement joins TRBV5-1 to TRBJ2-6, with D unclear. CDR3 size: 17 residues. V lost 0 bases to trimming and J lost 3 bases, with 13 bases between them. Germline CDR1 SGHRS, CDR2 YFSETQ.